A selection of T cell receptor beta chains follows, all from one sample in a study of shared clonotypes between healthy human individuals. Data came from immunoSEQ multiplex PCR; TCRdb stores just in-frame clones and leaves some out. The repertoire holds 2 million to 2.5 million clones, with approximately 95% as singletons. The sample was naive CD4+ T cells from PBMCs. Every receptor here comes from a man aged 18 to 30 in good health. Some clones in this sample may be carry-over from other donors' samples. Each CDR3 is given with its conserved first and last residue. D genes are given only for firm matches. Where a row states a size, it is once, few, many or the class of an expanded clone; other rows omit it.

d_call,j_call,clone_size,v_call,cdr3_aa,cdr3_nt
TRBD1,TRBJ2-2,.,TRBV9,CASSTRQGNTGELFF,TGTGCCAGCAGCACCCGACAGGGGAACACCGGGGAGCTGTTTTTT
TRBD1,TRBJ2-1,.,TRBV5-1,CASSPGQPYNEQFF,TGCGCCAGCAGCCCGGGACAGCCGTACAATGAGCAGTTCTTC
TRBD1,TRBJ1-1,.,TRBV7-2,CASSSIRAGQGEAFF,TGTGCCAGCAGCTCAATTAGGGCGGGACAGGGTGAAGCTTTCTTT
TRBD2,TRBJ2-1,.,TRBV9,CASSVASREEGEQFF,TGTGCCAGCAGCGTAGCCTCGCGGGAGGAGGGTGAGCAGTTCTTC
TRBD2,TRBJ2-5,.,TRBV11-2,CASSPPGLATETQYF,TGTGCCAGCAGCCCCCCCGGACTAGCGACGGAGACCCAGTACTTC
.,TRBJ2-7,.,TRBV9,CASSPGTASYEQYF,TGTGCCAGCAGCCCCGGGACCGCCAGCTACGAGCAGTACTTC
.,TRBJ2-1,.,TRBV19,CASSISSPFEQFF,TGTGCCAGTAGTATTTCCTCCCCTTTTGAGCAGTTCTTC
.,TRBJ1-2,.,TRBV28,CASSSPPGAGANYGYTF,TGTGCCAGCAGCTCCCCCCCGGGGGCGGGAGCTAACTATGGCTACACCTTC
.,TRBJ1-1,once,TRBV9,CASSGASGNTEAFF,TGTGCCAGCAGCGGGGCGAGCGGGAACACTGAAGCTTTCTTT
TRBD1,TRBJ2-5,few,TRBV27,CATQPGQGLETQYF,TGTGCCACCCAACCGGGACAGGGGTTGGAGACCCAGTACTTC
.,TRBJ1-1,.,TRBV11-2,CASSRPTGSTEAFF,TGTGCCAGCAGCCGCCCCACGGGGTCCACTGAAGCTTTCTTT
TRBD2,TRBJ2-1,.,TRBV7-2,CASSPVRRAGGGEQFF,TGTGCCAGCAGCCCCGTTCGACGAGCGGGGGGAGGTGAGCAGTTCTTC
.,TRBJ2-3,.,TRBV28,CASSSSTWTDTQYF,TGTGCCAGCAGTTCTAGTACTTGGACAGATACGCAGTATTTT
.,TRBJ2-7,.,TRBV7-9,CASSLVSRPPYEQYF,TGTGCCAGCAGCTTAGTGTCAAGGCCCCCCTACGAGCAGTACTTC
.,TRBJ2-7,.,TRBV9,CASSVGVSSYEQYF,TGTGCCAGCAGCGTAGGAGTTAGCTCCTACGAGCAGTACTTC
.,TRBJ2-3,.,TRBV7-3,CASSQTPPDTQYF,TGTGCCAGCAGCCAAACCCCCCCAGATACGCAGTATTTT
.,TRBJ2-7,.,TRBV6-1,CASSEDLSYEQYF,TGTGCCAGCAGTGAAGACTTGTCCTACGAGCAGTACTTC
TRBD2,TRBJ2-2,.,TRBV11-2,CASSPRPEAGAGELFF,TGTGCCAGCAGCCCGCGGCCCGAAGCGGGAGCCGGGGAGCTGTTTTTT
.,TRBJ2-7,.,TRBV5-7,CASRLGRAYEQYF,TGTGCCAGCAGGTTAGGAAGGGCCTACGAGCAGTACTTC
.,TRBJ1-4,.,TRBV2,CASSERGLNEKLFF,TGTGCCAGCAGTGAAAGAGGGTTGAATGAAAAACTGTTTTTT
.,TRBJ2-7,.,TRBV15,CATKPGQLTYEQYF,TGTGCCACCAAGCCAGGGCAACTGACCTACGAGCAGTACTTC
TRBD2,TRBJ2-2,.,TRBV7-9,CASSSASGRLNTGELFF,TGTGCCAGCAGCTCAGCTAGCGGGAGGCTGAACACCGGGGAGCTGTTTTTT
TRBD2,TRBJ2-5,once,TRBV5-8,CASSRLAGGPREETQYF,TGTGCCAGCAGCCGACTAGCGGGAGGGCCTCGGGAAGAGACCCAGTACTTC
.,TRBJ2-7,.,TRBV9,CASSADWHSSYEQYF,TGTGCCAGCAGCGCCGACTGGCACAGCTCCTACGAGCAGTACTTC
TRBD2,TRBJ2-2,.,TRBV7-2,CASSAYGGANTGELFF,TGTGCCAGCAGCGCCTACGGGGGGGCGAACACCGGGGAGCTGTTTTTT
.,TRBJ2-1,.,TRBV7-3,CASSLGQYNEQFF,TGTGCCAGCAGCTTAGGGCAGTACAATGAGCAGTTCTTC
.,TRBJ2-1,.,TRBV5-1,CASMTRNEQFF,TGCGCCAGCATGACTAGGAATGAGCAGTTCTTC
.,TRBJ1-1,.,TRBV5-1,CASSWGLPSGNTEAFF,TGCGCCAGCAGCTGGGGGCTTCCCTCGGGCAACACTGAAGCTTTCTTT
.,TRBJ1-2,.,TRBV9,CASSVVIGYGYTF,TGTGCCAGCAGCGTAGTCATTGGATATGGCTACACCTTC
.,TRBJ1-2,.,TRBV7-2,CASSPPAASSGYTF,TGTGCCAGCAGCCCCCCGGCGGCAAGTTCCGGCTACACCTTC
.,TRBJ2-7,once,TRBV7-9,CASSLWGRRGALYEQYF,TGTGCCAGCAGCTTATGGGGCAGGAGGGGGGCCTTATACGAGCAGTACTTC
TRBD2,TRBJ2-3,once,TRBV4-3,CASSQDAASGRRDTQYF,TGCGCCAGCAGCCAAGATGCGGCTAGCGGGAGAAGAGATACGCAGTATTTT
.,TRBJ2-7,.,TRBV6-1,CASSERDNYEQYF,TGTGCCAGCAGTGAAAGGGACAACTACGAGCAGTACTTC
.,TRBJ2-3,.,TRBV6-1,CASSPKVEDTQYF,TGTGCCAGCTCACCCAAGGTCGAAGATACGCAGTATTTT
.,TRBJ2-5,.,TRBV6-1,CASSGPGVFQETQYF,TGTGCCAGCAGTGGGCCTGGGGTTTTCCAAGAGACCCAGTACTTC
.,TRBJ1-2,.,TRBV2,CASSEAGSYYGYTF,TGTGCCAGCAGTGAAGCGGGGAGTTACTATGGCTACACCTTC
TRBD2,TRBJ2-7,.,TRBV5-1,CASSLSPDPLAVYEQYF,TGCGCCAGCAGCTTGTCCCCAGACCCTCTAGCGGTCTACGAGCAGTACTTC
TRBD1,TRBJ1-2,.,TRBV5-1,CASSPGTGENYGYTF,TGCGCCAGCAGCCCGGGGACAGGGGAGAACTATGGCTACACCTTC
.,TRBJ1-4,.,TRBV4-3,CASSQDGGRTNEKLFF,TGCGCCAGCAGCCAAGATGGGGGGCGGACTAATGAAAAACTGTTTTTT
TRBD2,TRBJ2-7,.,TRBV28,CASSISRTSGLWYEQYF,TGTGCCAGCAGCATCTCCCGAACTAGCGGCTTGTGGTACGAGCAGTACTTC
TRBD2,TRBJ2-3,.,TRBV5-1,CASSPPTSLGTDTQYF,TGCGCCAGCAGCCCACCGACTAGCTTAGGCACAGATACGCAGTATTTT